This paragraph covers one T cell receptor beta chain sequence. Everyone who took part was roughly 18 to 89 years old, and they came from some 23 US areas. Assay: immunoSEQ multiplex PCR; the TCRdb copy retains only in-frame clones and omits some. The sample has 200,000 to 250,000 clones, more than 80% seen once; the top ten hold less than 4.5%. The sample originates from a study of blood T cell repertoires in COVID-19. This CDR3 region has 15 residues. Trimming removed 4 bases from V and 8 bases from J; junction bases left unmatched: 10. Germline CDR1 and CDR2: MNHEY and SMNVEV (reference sequence). Sequencing was performed on PBMCs or T cells enriched from blood (not recorded which). The TCR sequence derives from a woman in her thirties or forties with acute COVID-19. The chain uses TRBV27 and TRBJ1-2; TRBD1 matches 10 bases. CDR3 sequence: CASSSAGTGAKGYTF. The CDR3 DNA sequence: TGTGCCAGCAGTTCAGCCGGGACAGGGGCCAAAGGCTACACCTTC.